This is a list of T cell receptor beta chains from one sample in a study of blood T cell repertoires in COVID-19. TCRdb's copy holds only in-frame clones and misses some; the assay was immunoSEQ multiplex PCR. The sample records roughly 80,000 clones, approximately 84% being singletons. The sample consisted of peripheral blood. The receptors were sampled from a man aged 55 to 70 with active or convalescent COVID-19. CDR3s include the opening cysteine and the closing phenylalanine or tryptophan. Fields, in order: V gene, clone size, D gene, J gene, CDR3 DNA, CDR3 protein. A D gene is named only where the DNA matches it firmly. Size values are once, few and many counts, or a class for expanded clones, and some rows have none.

V gene: TRBV5-1; clone size: once; D gene: TRBD1; J gene: TRBJ2-5; CDR3 DNA: TGCGCCAGCAGCTCCAGGGGGCTGGAGACCCAGTACTTC; CDR3 protein: CASSSRGLETQYF
V gene: TRBV5-4; clone size: .; D gene: TRBD1; J gene: TRBJ1-1; CDR3 DNA: TGTGCCAGCAGCTTTATAGGGGGCATGAACACTGAAGCTTTCTTT; CDR3 protein: CASSFIGGMNTEAFF
V gene: TRBV7-9; clone size: .; D gene: .; J gene: TRBJ1-3; CDR3 DNA: TGTGCCAGCAGCTCTTATCCGGGACATACTGGAAACACCATATATTTT; CDR3 protein: CASSSYPGHTGNTIYF
V gene: TRBV11-2; clone size: .; D gene: .; J gene: TRBJ2-7; CDR3 DNA: TGTGCCAGCAGCTTAGATGTAAGGGGCGAGCAGTACTTC; CDR3 protein: CASSLDVRGEQYF
V gene: TRBV5-6; clone size: .; D gene: .; J gene: TRBJ2-7; CDR3 DNA: TGTGCCAGCAGCTTGTACGGGACAACACAATCCTACGAGCAGTACTTC; CDR3 protein: CASSLYGTTQSYEQYF
V gene: TRBV5-6; clone size: .; D gene: .; J gene: TRBJ2-7; CDR3 DNA: TGTGCCAGCAGCCCGACTAGTTTGACGTACGAGCAGTACTTC; CDR3 protein: CASSPTSLTYEQYF
V gene: TRBV25-1; clone size: .; D gene: .; J gene: TRBJ1-6; CDR3 DNA: TGTGCCAGCAGTGAAGAAGGGGGCTCCTATAATTCACCCCTCCACTTT; CDR3 protein: CASSEEGGSYNSPLHF
V gene: TRBV5-4; clone size: once; D gene: TRBD2; J gene: TRBJ2-1; CDR3 DNA: TGTGCCAGCAGCTTGGAGAGCGGGGGGAACAATGAGCAGTTCTTC; CDR3 protein: CASSLESGGNNEQFF
V gene: TRBV6-5; clone size: .; D gene: TRBD1; J gene: TRBJ1-2; CDR3 DNA: TGTGCCAGCAGGGACAGGGGAAGCCATCATGGCTACACCTTC; CDR3 protein: CASRDRGSHHGYTF
V gene: TRBV5-1; clone size: .; D gene: .; J gene: TRBJ2-2; CDR3 DNA: TGCGCCAGCACCCCTTTGGCGGTTGCCGGGGAGCTGTTTTTT; CDR3 protein: CASTPLAVAGELFF
V gene: TRBV6-4; clone size: .; D gene: TRBD2; J gene: TRBJ2-1; CDR3 DNA: TGTGCCTCCGGGACTAGCGGGGGGGGTCCCCGCAATGAGCAGTTCTTC; CDR3 protein: CASGTSGGGPRNEQFF
V gene: TRBV6-5; clone size: .; D gene: .; J gene: TRBJ1-5; CDR3 DNA: TGTGCCAGCAGCCCCGAGGGCAATCAGCCCCAGCATTTT; CDR3 protein: CASSPEGNQPQHF
V gene: TRBV19; clone size: .; D gene: TRBD2; J gene: TRBJ2-5; CDR3 DNA: TGTGCCAGTAGTTTGACTAGCGGCCAAGAGACCCAGTACTTC; CDR3 protein: CASSLTSGQETQYF
V gene: TRBV7-2; clone size: .; D gene: .; J gene: TRBJ1-1; CDR3 DNA: TGTGCCAGCAGCTTGGACAGACATGAAGCTTTCTTT; CDR3 protein: CASSLDRHEAFF
V gene: TRBV10-3; clone size: .; D gene: .; J gene: TRBJ2-7; CDR3 DNA: TGTGCCACCGCTACAGGACAGACCTACGAGCAGTACTTC; CDR3 protein: CATATGQTYEQYF
V gene: TRBV18; clone size: once; D gene: .; J gene: TRBJ1-2; CDR3 DNA: TGTGCCAGCTCACCACCGGGCAGTAACTATGGCTACACCTTC; CDR3 protein: CASSPPGSNYGYTF
V gene: TRBV5-4; clone size: few; D gene: .; J gene: TRBJ2-1; CDR3 DNA: TGTGCCAGCAGTGGGTTAGAGCGGTACAATGAGCAGTTCTTC; CDR3 protein: CASSGLERYNEQFF
V gene: TRBV7-9; clone size: .; D gene: .; J gene: TRBJ2-7; CDR3 DNA: TGTGCCAGCAGCTCCATCGGGGGGCTACCTTCCTACGAGCAGTACTTC; CDR3 protein: CASSSIGGLPSYEQYF
V gene: TRBV19; clone size: once; D gene: TRBD1; J gene: TRBJ1-2; CDR3 DNA: TGTGCCAGTAGTATTGGACAGGGCTCTGGCTACACCTTC; CDR3 protein: CASSIGQGSGYTF
V gene: TRBV5-6; clone size: many; D gene: TRBD2; J gene: TRBJ2-3; CDR3 DNA: TGTGCCAGCAGCTTTCGACTAGCGGGGGGCTCGGAGACGCAGTATTTT; CDR3 protein: CASSFRLAGGSETQYF
V gene: TRBV11-3; clone size: .; D gene: TRBD2; J gene: TRBJ2-7; CDR3 DNA: TGTGCCAGCAGGGGGGGGTCAGGCGAGCAGTACTTC; CDR3 protein: CASRGGSGEQYF
V gene: TRBV7-6; clone size: .; D gene: TRBD1; J gene: TRBJ1-6; CDR3 DNA: TGTGCCAGCAGCCCGGGACAGGTCTATAATTCACCCCTCCACTTT; CDR3 protein: CASSPGQVYNSPLHF
V gene: TRBV29-1; clone size: .; D gene: .; J gene: TRBJ2-7; CDR3 DNA: TGCAGCGTTGATTTAACAGGCTCCTACGAGCAGTACTTC; CDR3 protein: CSVDLTGSYEQYF
V gene: TRBV11-2; clone size: .; D gene: .; J gene: TRBJ2-6; CDR3 DNA: TGTGCCAGCAGCTCCGAGTTCGGCAGGGCTGGGGCCAACGTCCTGACTTTC; CDR3 protein: CASSSEFGRAGANVLTF
V gene: TRBV9; clone size: .; D gene: .; J gene: TRBJ2-7; CDR3 DNA: TGTGCCAGCAGCGTAGATAGCGTGACCCCATCCTACGAGCAGTACTTC; CDR3 protein: CASSVDSVTPSYEQYF
V gene: TRBV24-1; clone size: .; D gene: TRBD1; J gene: TRBJ2-7; CDR3 DNA: TGTGCCACCAGTGCCTGGGACAGCTACGAGCAGTACTTC; CDR3 protein: CATSAWDSYEQYF
V gene: TRBV5-8; clone size: .; D gene: TRBD1; J gene: TRBJ2-2; CDR3 DNA: TGTGCCAGCAGCGCCCGGGACAGGGGAGCCGACACCGGGGAGCTGTTTTTT; CDR3 protein: CASSARDRGADTGELFF
V gene: TRBV19; clone size: .; D gene: TRBD1; J gene: TRBJ1-3; CDR3 DNA: TGTGCCAGTAGCCGAACAGGGGTCTCTGGAAACACCATATATTTT; CDR3 protein: CASSRTGVSGNTIYF
V gene: TRBV7-9; clone size: .; D gene: .; J gene: TRBJ1-1; CDR3 DNA: TGTGCCAGCAGCGTTGACAGGTTGGGCACTGAAGCTTTCTTT; CDR3 protein: CASSVDRLGTEAFF
V gene: TRBV19; clone size: .; D gene: .; J gene: TRBJ2-7; CDR3 DNA: TGTGCCAGTAGCACCAAAACAGGGAACTACGAGCAGTACTTC; CDR3 protein: CASSTKTGNYEQYF
V gene: TRBV6-1; clone size: once; D gene: TRBD1; J gene: TRBJ1-1; CDR3 DNA: TGTGCCAGCAGTGAAGCACGGGTGAACAGGGGTACTGAAGCTTTCTTT; CDR3 protein: CASSEARVNRGTEAFF
V gene: TRBV5-1; clone size: .; D gene: .; J gene: TRBJ2-7; CDR3 DNA: TGCGCCAGCAGCCCGCAAGGGGGGGGGATCAACGAGCAGTACTTC; CDR3 protein: CASSPQGGGINEQYF
V gene: TRBV10-3; clone size: .; D gene: .; J gene: TRBJ1-1; CDR3 DNA: TGTGCCACAGGAGGGGAGTGGGGGACTGAAGCTTTCTTT; CDR3 protein: CATGGEWGTEAFF
V gene: TRBV11-1; clone size: .; D gene: .; J gene: TRBJ2-7; CDR3 DNA: TGTGCCAGCAGCCTGTTTCCGGGTTCCTACGAGCAGTACTTC; CDR3 protein: CASSLFPGSYEQYF
V gene: TRBV7-2; clone size: .; D gene: .; J gene: TRBJ2-3; CDR3 DNA: TGTGCCAGCCACCTCGCGACAGGACGCACAGATACGCAGTATTTT; CDR3 protein: CASHLATGRTDTQYF
V gene: TRBV10-1; clone size: few; D gene: .; J gene: TRBJ2-2; CDR3 DNA: TGCGCCAGCAGTGACGCAGGGCAACGGGAGCTGTTTTTT; CDR3 protein: CASSDAGQRELFF
V gene: TRBV19; clone size: .; D gene: TRBD1; J gene: TRBJ2-5; CDR3 DNA: TGTGCCAGTAGTCTGACAGGGGAAGAGACCCAGTACTTC; CDR3 protein: CASSLTGEETQYF
V gene: TRBV27; clone size: .; D gene: TRBD1; J gene: TRBJ2-7; CDR3 DNA: TGTGCCGGCAGTTTGATAGGGGGCGCACTAAGCGAGCAGTACTTC; CDR3 protein: CAGSLIGGALSEQYF
V gene: TRBV6-1; clone size: .; D gene: TRBD1; J gene: TRBJ1-6; CDR3 DNA: TGTGCCAGCAGTGACGCTTTGACAGGGGATCATTCACCCCTCCACTTT; CDR3 protein: CASSDALTGDHSPLHF
V gene: TRBV10-3; clone size: .; D gene: .; J gene: TRBJ2-2; CDR3 DNA: TGTGCCATCAGTGAAGGCAGGGCCTTAACCGGGGAGCTGTTTTTT; CDR3 protein: CAISEGRALTGELFF